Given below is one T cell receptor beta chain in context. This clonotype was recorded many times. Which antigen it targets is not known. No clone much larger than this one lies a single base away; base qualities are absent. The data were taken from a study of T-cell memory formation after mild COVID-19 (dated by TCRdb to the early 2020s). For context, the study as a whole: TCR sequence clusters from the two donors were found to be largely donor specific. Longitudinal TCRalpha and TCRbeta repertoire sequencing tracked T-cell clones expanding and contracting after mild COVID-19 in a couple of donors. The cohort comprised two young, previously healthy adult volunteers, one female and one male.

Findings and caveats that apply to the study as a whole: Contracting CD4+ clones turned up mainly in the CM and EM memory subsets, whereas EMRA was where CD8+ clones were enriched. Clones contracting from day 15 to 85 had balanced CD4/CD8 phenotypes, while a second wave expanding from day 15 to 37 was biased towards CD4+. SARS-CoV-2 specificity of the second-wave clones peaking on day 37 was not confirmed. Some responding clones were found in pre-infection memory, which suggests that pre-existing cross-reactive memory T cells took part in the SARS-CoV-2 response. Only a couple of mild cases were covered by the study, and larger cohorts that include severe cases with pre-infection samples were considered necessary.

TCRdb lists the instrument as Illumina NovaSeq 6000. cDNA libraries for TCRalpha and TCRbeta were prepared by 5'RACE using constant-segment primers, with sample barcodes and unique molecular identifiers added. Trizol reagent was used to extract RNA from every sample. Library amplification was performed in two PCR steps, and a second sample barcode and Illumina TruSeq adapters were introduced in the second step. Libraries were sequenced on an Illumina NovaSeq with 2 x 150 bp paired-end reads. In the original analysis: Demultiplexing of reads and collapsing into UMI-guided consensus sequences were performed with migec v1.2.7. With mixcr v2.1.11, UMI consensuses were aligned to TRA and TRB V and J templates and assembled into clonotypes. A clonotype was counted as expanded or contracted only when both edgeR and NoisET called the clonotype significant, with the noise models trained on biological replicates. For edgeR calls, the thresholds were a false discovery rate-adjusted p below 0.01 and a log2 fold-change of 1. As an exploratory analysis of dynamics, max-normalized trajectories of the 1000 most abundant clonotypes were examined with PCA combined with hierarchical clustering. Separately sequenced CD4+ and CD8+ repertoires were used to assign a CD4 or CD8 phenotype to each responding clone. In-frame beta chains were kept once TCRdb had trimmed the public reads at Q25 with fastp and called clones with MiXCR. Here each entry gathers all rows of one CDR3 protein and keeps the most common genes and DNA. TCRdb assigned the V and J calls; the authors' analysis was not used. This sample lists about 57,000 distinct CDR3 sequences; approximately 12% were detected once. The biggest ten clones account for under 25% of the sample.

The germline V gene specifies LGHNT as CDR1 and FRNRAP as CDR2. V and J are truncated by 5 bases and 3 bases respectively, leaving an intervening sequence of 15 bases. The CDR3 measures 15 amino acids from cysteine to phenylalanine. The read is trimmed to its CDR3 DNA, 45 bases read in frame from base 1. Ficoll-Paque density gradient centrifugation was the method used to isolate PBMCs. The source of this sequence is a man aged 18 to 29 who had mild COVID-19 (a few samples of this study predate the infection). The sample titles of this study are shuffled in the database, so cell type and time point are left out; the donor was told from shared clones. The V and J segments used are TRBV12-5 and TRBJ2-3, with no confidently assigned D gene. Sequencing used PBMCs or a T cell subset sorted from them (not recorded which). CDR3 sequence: CASGSRRGGTDTQYF. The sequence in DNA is TGTGCTAGTGGTAGCCGTCGCGGTGGAACAGATACGCAGTATTTT.